The entry below describes one T cell receptor beta chain. Generated by immunoSEQ multiplex PCR, the TCRdb table keeps only in-frame clones and is missing some. The table has around 300,000 clones, about nine tenths seen once. This entry comes from a study of blood T cell repertoires in COVID-19. The sequenced sample consisted of peripheral blood. The source is a woman in her 40s who had recovered from COVID-19.

The CDR3 is CASSSQGAPLDEQFF. For the CDR3, the DNA is TGTGCCAGCAGCTCCCAGGGGGCCCCTTTGGATGAGCAGTTCTTC. The chain uses TRBV11-3 and TRBJ2-1, with 8 bases identical to TRBD1. The CDR3 totals 15 residues. Germline V gene lookup returns CDR1 SGHNT and CDR2 YENEEA. V dropped 4 bases and J dropped 8; count of bases not matched to a gene: 10.